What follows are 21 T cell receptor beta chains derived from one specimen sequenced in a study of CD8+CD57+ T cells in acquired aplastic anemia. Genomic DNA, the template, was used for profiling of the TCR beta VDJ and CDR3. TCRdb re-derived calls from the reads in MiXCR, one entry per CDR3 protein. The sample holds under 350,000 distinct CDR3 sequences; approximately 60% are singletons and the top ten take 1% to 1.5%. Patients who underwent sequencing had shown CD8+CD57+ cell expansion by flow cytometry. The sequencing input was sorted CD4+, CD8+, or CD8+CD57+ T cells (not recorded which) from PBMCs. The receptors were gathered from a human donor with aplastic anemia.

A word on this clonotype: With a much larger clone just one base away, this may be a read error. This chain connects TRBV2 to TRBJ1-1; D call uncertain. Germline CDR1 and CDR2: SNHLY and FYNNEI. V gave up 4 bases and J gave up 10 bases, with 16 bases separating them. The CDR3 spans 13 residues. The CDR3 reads CASSVGRTLPAFF. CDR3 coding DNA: TGTGCCAGCAGTGTTGGACGAACACTGCCAGCTTTCTTT.

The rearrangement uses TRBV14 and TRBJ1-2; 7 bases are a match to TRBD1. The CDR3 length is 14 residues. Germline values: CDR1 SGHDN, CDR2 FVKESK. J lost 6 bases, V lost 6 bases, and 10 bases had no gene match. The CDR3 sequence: CASSLIPGGDGYTF. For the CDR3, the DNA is TGTGCCAGCAGTCTTATTCCAGGGGGAGATGGCTACACCTTC.

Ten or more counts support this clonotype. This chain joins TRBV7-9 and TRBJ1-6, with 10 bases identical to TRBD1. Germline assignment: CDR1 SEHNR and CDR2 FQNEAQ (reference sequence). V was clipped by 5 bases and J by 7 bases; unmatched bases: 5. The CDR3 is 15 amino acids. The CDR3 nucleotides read TGTGCCAGCAGCCCTCGGGACAGGGGAAATTCACCCCTCCACTTT. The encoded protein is CASSPRDRGNSPLHF.

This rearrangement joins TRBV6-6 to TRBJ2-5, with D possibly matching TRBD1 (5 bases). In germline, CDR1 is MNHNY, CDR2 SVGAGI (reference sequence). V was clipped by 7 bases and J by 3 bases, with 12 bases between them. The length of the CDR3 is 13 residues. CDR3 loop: CASTQTEKETQYF. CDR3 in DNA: TGTGCCAGCACCCAGACAGAGAAAGAGACCCAGTACTTC.

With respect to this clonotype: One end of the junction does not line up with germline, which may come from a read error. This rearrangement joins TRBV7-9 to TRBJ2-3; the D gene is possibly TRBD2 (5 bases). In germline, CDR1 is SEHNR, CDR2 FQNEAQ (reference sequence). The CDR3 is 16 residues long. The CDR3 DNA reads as TGCGCCAGCAGCCCGCTGGAGGTGATGGACACAGATACGCAGTATTTT. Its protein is CASSPLEVMDTDTQYF.

CDR3 protein: CASSEAGSWQYF. As DNA, the CDR3 is TGTGCCAGCAGTGAAGCAGGATCCTGGCAGTACTTC. The chain links TRBV2 to TRBJ2-7; the D is unclear. The CDR3 covers 12 residues. From germline, CDR1 is SNHLY and CDR2 FYNNEI. V was clipped by 0 bases and J by 9 bases, with 9 bases between them.

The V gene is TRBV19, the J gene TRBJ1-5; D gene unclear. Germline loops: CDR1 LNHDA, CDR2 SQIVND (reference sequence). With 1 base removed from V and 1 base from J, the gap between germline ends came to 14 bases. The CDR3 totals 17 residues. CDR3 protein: CASSIGVGSVSNQPQHF. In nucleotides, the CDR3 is TGTGCCAGTAGTATAGGGGTTGGGTCTGTGAGCAATCAGCCCCAGCATTTT.

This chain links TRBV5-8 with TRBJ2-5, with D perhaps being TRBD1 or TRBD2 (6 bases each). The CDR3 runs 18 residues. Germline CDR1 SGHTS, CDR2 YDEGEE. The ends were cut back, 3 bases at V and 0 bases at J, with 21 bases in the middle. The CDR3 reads CASSYPGLGGRDQETQYF. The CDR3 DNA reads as TGTGCCAGCAGCTATCCGGGGCTCGGGGGCCGTGACCAAGAGACCCAGTACTTC.

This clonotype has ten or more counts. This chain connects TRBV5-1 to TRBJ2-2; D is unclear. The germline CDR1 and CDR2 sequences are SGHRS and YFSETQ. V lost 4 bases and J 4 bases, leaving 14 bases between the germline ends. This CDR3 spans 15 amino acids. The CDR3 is CASSAVLSLTGELFF. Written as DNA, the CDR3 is TGCGCCAGCAGCGCGGTTTTATCCCTCACCGGGGAGCTGTTTTTT.

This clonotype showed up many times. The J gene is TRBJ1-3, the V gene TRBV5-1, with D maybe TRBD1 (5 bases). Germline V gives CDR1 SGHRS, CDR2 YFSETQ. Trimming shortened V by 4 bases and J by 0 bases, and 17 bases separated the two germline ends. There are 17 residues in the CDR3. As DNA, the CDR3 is TGCGCCAGCAGCCCCCAGGGAACACTGCTCTCTGGAAACACCATATATTTT. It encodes CASSPQGTLLSGNTIYF.

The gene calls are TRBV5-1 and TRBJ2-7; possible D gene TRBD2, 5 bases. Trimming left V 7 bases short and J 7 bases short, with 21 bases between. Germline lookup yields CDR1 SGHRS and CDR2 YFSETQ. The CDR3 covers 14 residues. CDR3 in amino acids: CASRRTSQAVEQYF. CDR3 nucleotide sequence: TGCGCCAGCCGGAGAACTAGTCAAGCTGTAGAGCAGTACTTC.

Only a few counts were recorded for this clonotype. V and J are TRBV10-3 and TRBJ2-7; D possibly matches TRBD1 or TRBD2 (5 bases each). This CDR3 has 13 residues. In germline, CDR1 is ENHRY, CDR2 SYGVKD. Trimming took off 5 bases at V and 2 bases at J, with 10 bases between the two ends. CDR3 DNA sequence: TGTGCCATCAGTCGGGGCCTAGCCTACGAGCAGTACTTC. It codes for CAISRGLAYEQYF.

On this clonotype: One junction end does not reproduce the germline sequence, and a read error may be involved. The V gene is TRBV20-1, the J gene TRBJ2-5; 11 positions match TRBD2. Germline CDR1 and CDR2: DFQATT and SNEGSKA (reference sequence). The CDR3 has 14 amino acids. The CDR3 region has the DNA TGCAGCGTTGCACTAGCGGGAGAACAAGTGACCCAGTACTTC. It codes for CSVALAGEQVTQYF.

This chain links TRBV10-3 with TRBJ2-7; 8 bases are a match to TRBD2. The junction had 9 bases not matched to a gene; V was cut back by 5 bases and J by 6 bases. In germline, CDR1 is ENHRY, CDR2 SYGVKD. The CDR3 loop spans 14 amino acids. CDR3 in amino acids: CAISPSSGSPEQYF. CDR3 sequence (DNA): TGTGCCATCAGTCCCTCTAGCGGGTCCCCCGAGCAGTACTTC.

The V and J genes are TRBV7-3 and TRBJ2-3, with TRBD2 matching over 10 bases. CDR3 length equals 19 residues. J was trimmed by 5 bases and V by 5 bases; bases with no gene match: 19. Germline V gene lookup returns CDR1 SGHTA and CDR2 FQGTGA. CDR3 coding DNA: TGTGCCAGCAGCCCGACCGGGGGAAGCGGGGGGGCCGGGGTAGATACGCAGTATTTT. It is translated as CASSPTGGSGGAGVDTQYF.

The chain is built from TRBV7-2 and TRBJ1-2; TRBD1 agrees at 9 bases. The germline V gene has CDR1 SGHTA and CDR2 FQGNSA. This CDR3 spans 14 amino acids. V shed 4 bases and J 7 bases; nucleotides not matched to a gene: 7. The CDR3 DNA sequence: TGTGCCAGCAGCTCTCCGCTGACAGGGGGTGGCTACACCTTC. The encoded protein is CASSSPLTGGGYTF.

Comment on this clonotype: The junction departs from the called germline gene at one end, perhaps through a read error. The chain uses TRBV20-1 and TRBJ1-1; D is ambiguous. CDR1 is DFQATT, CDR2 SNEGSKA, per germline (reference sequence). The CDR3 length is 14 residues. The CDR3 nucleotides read TGCAGTGCTAGAGGGCGGAGAATGAACACTGAGGCTTTCTTT. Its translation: CSARGRRMNTEAFF.

CDR3 in DNA: TGCAGCGTACCGGGGGTGTCCTACAATGAGCAGTTCTTC. This sequence encodes CSVPGVSYNEQFF. The chain recombines TRBV29-1 with TRBJ2-1; D might be TRBD2 (6 bases). Trimming stripped 6 bases from V and 1 base from J, with 10 bases between. The CDR3 is 13 amino acids. Germline values: CDR1 SQVTM, CDR2 ANQGSEA.

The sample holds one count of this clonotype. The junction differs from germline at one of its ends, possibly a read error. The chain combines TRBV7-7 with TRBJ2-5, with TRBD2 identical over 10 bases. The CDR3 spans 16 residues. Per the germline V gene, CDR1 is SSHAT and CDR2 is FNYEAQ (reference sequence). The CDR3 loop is CASSLEGAGGSETQYF. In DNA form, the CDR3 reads TGTGCTAGCAGCTTAGAAGGAGCGGGGGGGTCAGAGACCCAGTACTTC.

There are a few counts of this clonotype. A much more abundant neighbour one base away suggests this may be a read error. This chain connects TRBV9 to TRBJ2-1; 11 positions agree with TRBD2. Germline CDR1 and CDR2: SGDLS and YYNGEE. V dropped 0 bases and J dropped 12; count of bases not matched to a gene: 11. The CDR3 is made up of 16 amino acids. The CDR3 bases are TGTGCCAGCAGCGTAGCTAGGCTAGCGGGAGGAGGTGGGCAGTTCTTC. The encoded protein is CASSVARLAGGGGQFF.

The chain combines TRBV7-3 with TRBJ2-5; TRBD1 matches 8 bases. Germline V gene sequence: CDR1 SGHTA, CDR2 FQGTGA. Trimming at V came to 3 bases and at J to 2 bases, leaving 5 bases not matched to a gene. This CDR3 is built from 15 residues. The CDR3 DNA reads TGTGCCAGCAGCTTCCAGGGGGCAGTACAAGAGACCCAGTACTTC. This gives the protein CASSFQGAVQETQYF.